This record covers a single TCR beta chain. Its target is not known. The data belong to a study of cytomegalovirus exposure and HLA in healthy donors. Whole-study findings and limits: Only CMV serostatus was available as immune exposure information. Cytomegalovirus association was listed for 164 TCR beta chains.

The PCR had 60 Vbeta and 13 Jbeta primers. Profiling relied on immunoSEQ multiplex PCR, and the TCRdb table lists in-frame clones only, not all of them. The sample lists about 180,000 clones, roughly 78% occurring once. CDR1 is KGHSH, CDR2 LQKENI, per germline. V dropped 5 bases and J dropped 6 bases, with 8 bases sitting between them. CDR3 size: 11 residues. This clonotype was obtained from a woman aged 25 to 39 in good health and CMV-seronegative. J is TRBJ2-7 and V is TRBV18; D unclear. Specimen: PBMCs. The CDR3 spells CASSNSGEQYF. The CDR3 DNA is TGTGCCAGCTCAAACTCCGGCGAGCAGTACTTC.